Below, 10 T cell receptor beta chains from the same sample are listed, as sequenced in a study of CD8 T cells in ankylosing spondylitis. TCRdb processed the 5' RACE reads anew with MiXCR; each CDR3 protein has one entry. The sample consists of under 9,000 distinct CDR3 sequences, around 8.2% of them appearing once. Input material: blood, either unsorted or a sorted T cell fraction (not recorded which). These receptor sequences come from a male donor with ankylosing spondylitis or in good health (not recorded which).

J is TRBJ2-3 and V is TRBV9, with D possibly matching TRBD2 (5 bases). This CDR3 has 17 amino acids. V lost 4 bases to trimming and J lost 4 bases, with 22 bases between them. Germline-derived CDR1 and CDR2 are SGDLS and YYNGEE. The CDR3, as DNA: TGTGCCAGCAGCCCCCCCCTGGGAGACCAGCACGCAGATACGCAGTATTTT. Translation: CASSPPLGDQHADTQYF. The variable domain in full, with the rest retrieved from reference TRBV9 and TRBJ2-3, is DSGVTQTPKHLITATGQRVTLRCSPRSGDLSVYWYQQSLDQGLQFLIQYYNGEERAKGNILERFSAQQFPDLHSELNLSSLELGDSALYFCASSPPLGDQHADTQYFGPGTRLTVL.

This clonotype was observed at least ten times. The gene calls are TRBV9 and TRBJ1-5; 10 nucleotides align to TRBD1. The trim removed 3 bases at V and 2 bases at J, leaving 2 bases unmatched. Per the germline V gene, CDR1 is SGDLS and CDR2 is YYNGEE. This CDR3 contains 15 residues. The CDR3 DNA reads TGTGCCAGCAGCGCCGGGACAGGGGGCAATCAGCCCCAGCATTTT. Its protein product is CASSAGTGGNQPQHF.

This clonotype was counted at least ten times. The CDR3 sequence: CASSVAGGAHDTQYF. The CDR3 nucleotides are TGTGCCAGCAGCGTAGCGGGGGGGGCCCATGATACGCAGTATTTT. The chain employs TRBV9 and TRBJ2-3; 8 bases are a match to TRBD2. This CDR3 is 15 amino acids long. Germline CDR1 reads SGDLS; CDR2 reads YYNGEE. After removal of 0 bases from V and 6 bases from J, the junction contained 6 bases not matched to a gene.

V usage is TRBV9 and J usage is TRBJ2-2; perhaps TRBD1 as D (5 bases). Germline V CDR1 and CDR2: SGDLS, YYNGEE. The germline V and J ends were trimmed by 3 bases and 5 bases, with 8 bases remaining between them. This CDR3 has 13 amino acids. The CDR3 DNA reads TGTGCCAGCAGCGATAGGGGAACCGGGGAGCTGTTTTTT. This translates into CASSDRGTGELFF.

In its sample, this clonotype was seen a few times. The chain has TRBV9 and TRBJ2-3; 10 bases map to TRBD2. This CDR3 has 16 amino acids. After removal of 3 bases from V and 4 bases from J, the junction contained 8 bases not matched to a gene. In germline, CDR1 is SGDLS, CDR2 YYNGEE. Here the CDR3 DNA reads TGTGCCAGCAGCGATCCTAGCGGGAGTCTCCCAGATACGCAGTATTTT. Encoded protein: CASSDPSGSLPDTQYF.

This clonotype was seen at least ten times. The chain uses TRBV9 and TRBJ2-2, with TRBD2 identical over 9 bases. Germline values: CDR1 SGDLS, CDR2 YYNGEE. Trimming took 0 bases from V and 3 from J; bases not matched to a gene: 15. CDR3 length: 20 residues. CDR3 nucleotides: TGTGCCAGCAGCGTAGCGTTGCCGGCTAGCGGGGATAAGGACACCGGGGAGCTGTTTTTT. It specifies CASSVALPASGDKDTGELFF. The entire variable domain, with the rest obtained from reference TRBV9 and TRBJ2-2, is as follows: DSGVTQTPKHLITATGQRVTLRCSPRSGDLSVYWYQQSLDQGLQFLIQYYNGEERAKGNILERFSAQQFPDLHSELNLSSLELGDSALYFCASSVALPASGDKDTGELFFGEGSRLTVL.

The chain combines TRBV7-3 with TRBJ2-6, with 7 bases that match TRBD1. This CDR3 has 16 amino acids. The V segment lost 5 bases and the J segment 3 bases; nucleotides outside the gene matches: 7. CDR1 is SGHTA and CDR2 is FQGTGA in the germline V gene. The CDR3 DNA sequence: TGTGCCAGCAGCCGTGAGGGGACAGATGGGGCCAACGTCCTGACTTTC. Translation: CASSREGTDGANVLTF.

This clonotype was counted ten times or more. The rearrangement joins TRBV9 to TRBJ2-3, with 7 positions matching TRBD1. From germline, CDR1 is SGDLS and CDR2 YYNGEE. Trimming took 0 bases from V and 11 from J; bases not matched to a gene: 6. This CDR3 comprises 13 residues. CDR3 in DNA: TGTGCCAGCAGCGTAGTGGGGACAGCTTTGCAGTATTTT. Translating it yields CASSVVGTALQYF.

This chain links TRBV9 with TRBJ2-1; D may correspond to TRBD1 or TRBD2 (5 bases each). From germline, CDR1 is SGDLS and CDR2 YYNGEE. Trimming took off 4 bases at V and 15 bases at J, with 14 bases between the two ends. This CDR3 is built from 11 residues. This chain's CDR3 is CASSPGRYLFF. CDR3 in DNA: TGTGCCAGCAGCCCGGGACGGTACTTGTTCTTC.

Relative to its sample, this clonotype is medium-sized. The chain combines TRBV9 with TRBJ1-1; D call uncertain. Trimming removed 2 bases at V and 3 bases at J, with 11 bases between. This CDR3 has 14 amino acids. Germline V lookup: CDR1 SGDLS, CDR2 YYNGEE. The DNA for the CDR3 is TGTGCCAGCAGCGTCGTAGACGCCGACACTGAAGCTTTCTTT. Protein sequence: CASSVVDADTEAFF.